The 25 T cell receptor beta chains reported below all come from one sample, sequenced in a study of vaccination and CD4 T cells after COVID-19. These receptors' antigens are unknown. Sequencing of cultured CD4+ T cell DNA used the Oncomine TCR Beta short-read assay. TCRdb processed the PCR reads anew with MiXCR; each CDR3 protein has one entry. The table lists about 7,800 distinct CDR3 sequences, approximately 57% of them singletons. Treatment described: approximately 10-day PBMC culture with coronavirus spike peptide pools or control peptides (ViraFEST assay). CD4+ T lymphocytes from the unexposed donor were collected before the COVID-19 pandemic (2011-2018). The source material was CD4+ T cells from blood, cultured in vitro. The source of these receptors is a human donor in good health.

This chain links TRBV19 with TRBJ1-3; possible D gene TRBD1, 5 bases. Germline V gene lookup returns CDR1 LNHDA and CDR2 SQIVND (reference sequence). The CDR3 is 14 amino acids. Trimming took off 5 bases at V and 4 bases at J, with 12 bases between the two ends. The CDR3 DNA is TGTGCCAGTAGTGAGCCAGGGTTCGGAAACACCATATATTTT. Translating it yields CASSEPGFGNTIYF.

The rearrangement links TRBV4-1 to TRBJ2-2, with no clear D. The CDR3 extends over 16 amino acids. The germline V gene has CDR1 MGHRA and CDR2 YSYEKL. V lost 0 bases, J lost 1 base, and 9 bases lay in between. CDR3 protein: CASSQDRWENTGELFF. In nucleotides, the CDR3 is TGCGCCAGCAGCCAAGATAGGTGGGAGAACACCGGGGAGCTGTTTTTT.

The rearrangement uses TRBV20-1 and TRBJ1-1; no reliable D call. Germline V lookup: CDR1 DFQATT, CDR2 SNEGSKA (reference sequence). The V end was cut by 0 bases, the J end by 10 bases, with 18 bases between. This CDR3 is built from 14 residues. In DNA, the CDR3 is TGCAGTGCTAGAGATGTTCAGGTTGGAGTGGGAGCTTTCTTT. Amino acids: CSARDVQVGVGAFF.

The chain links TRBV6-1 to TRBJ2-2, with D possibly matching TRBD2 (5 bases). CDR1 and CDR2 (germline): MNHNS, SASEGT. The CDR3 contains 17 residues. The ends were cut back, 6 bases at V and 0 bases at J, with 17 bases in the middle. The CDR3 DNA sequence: TGTGCCAGCAGGGCCGTTGGGGAGCCTACGAACACCGGGGAGCTGTTTTTT. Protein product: CASRAVGEPTNTGELFF.

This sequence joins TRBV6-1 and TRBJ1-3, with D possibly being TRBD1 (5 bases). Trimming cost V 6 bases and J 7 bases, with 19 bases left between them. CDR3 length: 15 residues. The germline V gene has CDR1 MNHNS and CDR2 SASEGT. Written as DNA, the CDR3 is TGTGCCAGCAGCCTCGGAGGGACGTCCACGAACACCATATATTTT. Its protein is CASSLGGTSTNTIYF.

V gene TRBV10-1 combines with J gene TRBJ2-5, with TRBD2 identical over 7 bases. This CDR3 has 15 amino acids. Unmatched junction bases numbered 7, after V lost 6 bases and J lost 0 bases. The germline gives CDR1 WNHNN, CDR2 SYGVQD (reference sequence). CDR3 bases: TGCGCCAGCAGCGACACGCTAGCGGACCAAGAGACCCAGTACTTC. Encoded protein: CASSDTLADQETQYF.

CDR3: CASSTQTRVYTYEQYF. Here the CDR3 DNA reads TGTGCCAGCAGCACGCAGACCAGGGTGTACACCTACGAGCAGTACTTC. The chain links TRBV12-3 or TRBV12-4 to TRBJ2-7, with D tentatively TRBD1 (5 bases). The CDR3 is made up of 16 amino acids. The V gene lost 6 bases and the J gene lost 2 bases, with 20 bases spanning the gap.

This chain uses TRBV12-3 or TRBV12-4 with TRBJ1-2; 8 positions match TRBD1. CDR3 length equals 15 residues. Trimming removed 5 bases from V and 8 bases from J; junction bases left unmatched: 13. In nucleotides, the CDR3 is TGTGCCAGCAGTACTACCCCGACAGGGGTGAGGGGCTACACCTTC. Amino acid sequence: CASSTTPTGVRGYTF.

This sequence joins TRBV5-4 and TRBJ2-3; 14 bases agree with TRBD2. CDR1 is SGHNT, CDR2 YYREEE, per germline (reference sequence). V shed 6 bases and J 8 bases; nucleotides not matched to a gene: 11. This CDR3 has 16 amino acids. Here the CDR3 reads CASTPGTSGSGGTQYF. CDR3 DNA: TGTGCCAGCACCCCCGGGACTAGCGGGAGTGGAGGTACGCAGTATTTT.

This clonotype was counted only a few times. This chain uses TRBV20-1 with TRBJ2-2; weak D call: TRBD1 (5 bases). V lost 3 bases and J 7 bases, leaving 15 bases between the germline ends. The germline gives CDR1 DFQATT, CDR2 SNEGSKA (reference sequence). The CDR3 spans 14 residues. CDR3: CSASVKGRSGELFF. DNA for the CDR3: TGCAGTGCTAGTGTGAAGGGGCGAAGCGGGGAGCTGTTTTTT.

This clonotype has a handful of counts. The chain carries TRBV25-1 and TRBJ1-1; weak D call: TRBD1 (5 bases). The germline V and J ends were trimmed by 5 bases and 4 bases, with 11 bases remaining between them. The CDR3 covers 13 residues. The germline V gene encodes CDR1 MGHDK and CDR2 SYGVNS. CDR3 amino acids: CASSWGGTTEAFF. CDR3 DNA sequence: TGTGCCAGCAGTTGGGGGGGAACCACTGAAGCTTTCTTT.

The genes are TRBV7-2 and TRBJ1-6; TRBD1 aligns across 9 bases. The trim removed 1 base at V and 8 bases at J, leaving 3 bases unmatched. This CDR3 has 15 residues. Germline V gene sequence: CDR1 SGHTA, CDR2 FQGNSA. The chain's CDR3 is CASSLDRGRDSPLHF. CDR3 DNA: TGTGCCAGCAGCTTAGACAGGGGGCGAGATTCACCCCTCCACTTT.

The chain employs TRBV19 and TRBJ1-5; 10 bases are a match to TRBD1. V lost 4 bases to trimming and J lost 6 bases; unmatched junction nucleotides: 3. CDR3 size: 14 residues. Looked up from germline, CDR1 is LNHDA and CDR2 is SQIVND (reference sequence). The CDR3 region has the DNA TGTGCCAGTAGTACCGACAGGGGGCTTCAGCCCCAGCATTTT. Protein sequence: CASSTDRGLQPQHF.

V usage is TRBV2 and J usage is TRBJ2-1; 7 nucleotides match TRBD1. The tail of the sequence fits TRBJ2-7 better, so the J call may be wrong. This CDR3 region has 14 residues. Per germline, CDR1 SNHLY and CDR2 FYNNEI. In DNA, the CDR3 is TGTGCCAGCAGTATAACAGGGGCCGCCTACGAGCAGTACTTC. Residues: CASSITGAAYEQYF.

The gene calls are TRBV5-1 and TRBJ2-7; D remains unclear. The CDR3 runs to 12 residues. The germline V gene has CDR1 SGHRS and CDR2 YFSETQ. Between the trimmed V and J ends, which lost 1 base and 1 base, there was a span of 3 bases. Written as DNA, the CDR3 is TGCGCCAGCAGCTTGCGATCCTACGAGCAGTACTTC. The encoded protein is CASSLRSYEQYF.

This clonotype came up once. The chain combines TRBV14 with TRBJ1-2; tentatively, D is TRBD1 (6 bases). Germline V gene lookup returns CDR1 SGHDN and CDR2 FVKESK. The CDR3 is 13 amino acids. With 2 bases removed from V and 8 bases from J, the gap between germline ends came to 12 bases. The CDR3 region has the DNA TGTGCCAGCAGCCAATGGACAGAGGGCGGCTACACCTTC. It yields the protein CASSQWTEGGYTF.

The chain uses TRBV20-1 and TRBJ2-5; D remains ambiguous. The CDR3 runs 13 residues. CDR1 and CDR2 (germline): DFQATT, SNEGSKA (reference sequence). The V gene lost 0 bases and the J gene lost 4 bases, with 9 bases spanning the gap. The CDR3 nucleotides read TGCAGTGCTAGAGAGGGGAACCGAGAGACCCAGTACTTC. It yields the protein CSAREGNRETQYF.

CDR3 protein: CASSSTGGPLEAFF. As DNA, the CDR3 is TGTGCCAGCAGTTCTACAGGGGGCCCCCTTGAAGCTTTCTTT. The chain uses TRBV5-3 and TRBJ1-1, with 9 nucleotides matching TRBD1. TRBV5-3 is marked as an open reading frame, function uncertain. This CDR3 region has 14 residues. The V and J ends lost 8 bases and 7 bases, in that order; junction bases with no gene match: 12.

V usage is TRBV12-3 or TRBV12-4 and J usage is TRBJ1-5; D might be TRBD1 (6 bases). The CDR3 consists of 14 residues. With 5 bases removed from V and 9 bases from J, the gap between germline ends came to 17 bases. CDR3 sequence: CASSKQGPGRPQHF. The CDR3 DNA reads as TGTGCCAGCAGTAAACAGGGTCCTGGACGGCCCCAGCATTTT.

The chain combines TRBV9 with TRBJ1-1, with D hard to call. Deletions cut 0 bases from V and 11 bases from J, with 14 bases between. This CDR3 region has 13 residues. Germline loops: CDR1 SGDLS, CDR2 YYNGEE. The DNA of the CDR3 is TGTGCCAGCAGCGTAGAAAAGGTGGGTTACGCTTTCTTT. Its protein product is CASSVEKVGYAFF. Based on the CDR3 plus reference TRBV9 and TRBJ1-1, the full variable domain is DSGVTQTPKHLITATGQRVTLRCSPRSGDLSVYWYQQSLDQGLQFLIQYYNGEERAKGNILERFSAQQFPDLHSELNLSSLELGDSALYFCASSVEKVGYAFFGQGTRLTVV.

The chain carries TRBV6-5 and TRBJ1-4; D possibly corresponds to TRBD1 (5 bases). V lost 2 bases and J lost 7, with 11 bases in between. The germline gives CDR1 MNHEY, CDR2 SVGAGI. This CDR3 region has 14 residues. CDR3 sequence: CASSYPRDLEKLFF. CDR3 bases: TGTGCCAGCAGTTACCCACGGGACCTTGAAAAACTGTTTTTT.

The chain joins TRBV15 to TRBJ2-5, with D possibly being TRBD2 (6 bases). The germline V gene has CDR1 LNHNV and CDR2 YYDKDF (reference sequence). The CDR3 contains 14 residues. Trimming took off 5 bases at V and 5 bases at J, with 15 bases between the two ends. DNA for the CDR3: TGTGCCACCAGCGGCGGGGCGCTGGTGGAGACCCAGTACTTC. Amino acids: CATSGGALVETQYF.

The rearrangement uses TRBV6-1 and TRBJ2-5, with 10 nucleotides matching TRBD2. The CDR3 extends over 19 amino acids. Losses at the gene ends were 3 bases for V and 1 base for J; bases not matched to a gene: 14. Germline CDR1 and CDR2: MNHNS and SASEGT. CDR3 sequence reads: CASSEEERGGFWSQETQYF. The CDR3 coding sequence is TGTGCCAGCAGTGAGGAGGAGCGGGGGGGCTTTTGGTCCCAAGAGACCCAGTACTTC.

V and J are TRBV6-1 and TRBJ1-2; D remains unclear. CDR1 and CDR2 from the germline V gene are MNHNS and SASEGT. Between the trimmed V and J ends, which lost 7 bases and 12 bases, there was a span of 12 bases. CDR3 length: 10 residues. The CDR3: CASNQADHTF. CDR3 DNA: TGTGCCAGCAATCAGGCGGACCACACCTTC.

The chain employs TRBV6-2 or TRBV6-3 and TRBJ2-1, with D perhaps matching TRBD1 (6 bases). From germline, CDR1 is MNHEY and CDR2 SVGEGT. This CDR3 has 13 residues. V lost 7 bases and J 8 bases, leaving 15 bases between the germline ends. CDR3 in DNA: TGTGCCAGCAACCCACAGGGTAGCTATGAGCAGTTCTTC. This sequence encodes CASNPQGSYEQFF.